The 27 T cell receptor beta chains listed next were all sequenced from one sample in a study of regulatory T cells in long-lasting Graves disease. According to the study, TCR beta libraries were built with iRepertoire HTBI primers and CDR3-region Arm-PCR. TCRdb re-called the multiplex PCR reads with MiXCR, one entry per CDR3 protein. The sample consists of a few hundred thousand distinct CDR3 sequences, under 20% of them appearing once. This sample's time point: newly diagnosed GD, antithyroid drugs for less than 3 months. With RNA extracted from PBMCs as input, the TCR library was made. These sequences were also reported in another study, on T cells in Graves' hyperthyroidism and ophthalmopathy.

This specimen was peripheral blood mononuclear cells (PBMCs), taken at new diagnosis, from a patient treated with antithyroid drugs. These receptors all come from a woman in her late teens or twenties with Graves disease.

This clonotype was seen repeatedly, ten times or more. The CDR3 nucleotides are TGTGCCAGCAGTTCCGGAAGGACCGGGATTTTGGAGACCCAGTACTTC. It is translated as CASSSGRTGILETQYF. The chain couples TRBV5-5 to TRBJ2-5; D is possibly TRBD2 (5 bases). This CDR3 has 16 amino acids. V was shortened by 5 bases and J by 5 bases, with 22 bases between the two germline ends. Germline V lookup: CDR1 SGHKS, CDR2 YYEKEE (reference sequence).

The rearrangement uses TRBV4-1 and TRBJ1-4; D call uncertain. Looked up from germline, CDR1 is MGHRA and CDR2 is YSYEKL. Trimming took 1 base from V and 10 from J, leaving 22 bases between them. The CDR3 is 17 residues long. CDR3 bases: TGCGCCAGCAGCCAAGGCCCTGCGATCGGCTTAAGGGCAAAACTGTTTTTT. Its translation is CASSQGPAIGLRAKLFF.

As DNA, the CDR3 is TGTGCCAGTAGTATCCAGGGTGGGCGCAATCAGCCCCAGCATTTT. Translated: CASSIQGGRNQPQHF. V usage is TRBV19 and J usage is TRBJ1-5, with D maybe TRBD1 (5 bases). V shed 3 bases and J shed 2 bases, with 11 bases lying between them. The germline CDR1 and CDR2 sequences are LNHDA and SQIVND (reference sequence). The CDR3 extends over 15 amino acids.

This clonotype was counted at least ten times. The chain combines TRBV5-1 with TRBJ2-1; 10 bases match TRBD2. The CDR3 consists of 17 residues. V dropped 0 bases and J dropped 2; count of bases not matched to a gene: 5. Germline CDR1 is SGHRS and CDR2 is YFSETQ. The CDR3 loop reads CASSLAASGSPYNEQFF. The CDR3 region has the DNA TGCGCCAGCAGCTTGGCGGCTAGCGGGAGTCCCTACAATGAGCAGTTCTTC.

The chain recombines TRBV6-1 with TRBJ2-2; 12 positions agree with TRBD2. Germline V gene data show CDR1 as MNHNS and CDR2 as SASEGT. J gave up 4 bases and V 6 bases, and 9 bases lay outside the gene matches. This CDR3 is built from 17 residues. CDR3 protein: CASRSYLAGGPTGELFF. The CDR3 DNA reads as TGTGCCAGCAGGTCCTACCTAGCGGGAGGGCCCACCGGGGAGCTGTTTTTT.

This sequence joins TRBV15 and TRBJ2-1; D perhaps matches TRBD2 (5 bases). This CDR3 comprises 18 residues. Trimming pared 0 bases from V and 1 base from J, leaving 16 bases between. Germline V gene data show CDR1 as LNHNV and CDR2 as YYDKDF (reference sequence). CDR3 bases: TGTGCCACCAGCAGAGATCCCTATAGAGGGTCGTCCTACAATGAGCAGTTCTTC. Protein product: CATSRDPYRGSSYNEQFF.

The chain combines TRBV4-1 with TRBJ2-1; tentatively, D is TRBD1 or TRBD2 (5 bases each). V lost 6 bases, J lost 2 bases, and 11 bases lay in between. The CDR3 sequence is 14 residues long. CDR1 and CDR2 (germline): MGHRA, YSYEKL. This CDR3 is CASRSWGTYNEQFF. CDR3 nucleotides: TGCGCCAGCAGGAGTTGGGGGACCTACAATGAGCAGTTCTTC.

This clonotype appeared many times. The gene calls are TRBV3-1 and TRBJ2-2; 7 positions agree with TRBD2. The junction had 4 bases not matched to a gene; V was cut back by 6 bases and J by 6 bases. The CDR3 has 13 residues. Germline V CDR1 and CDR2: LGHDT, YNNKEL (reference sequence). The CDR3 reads CASRTSSSGELFF. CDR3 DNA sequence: TGTGCCAGCAGGACTAGCAGCTCCGGGGAGCTGTTTTTT. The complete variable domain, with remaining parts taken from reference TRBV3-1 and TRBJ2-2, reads DTAVSQTPKYLVTQMGNDKSIKCEQNLGHDTMYWYKQDSKKFLKIMFSYNNKELIINETVPNRFSPKSPDKAHLNLHINSLELGDSAVYFCASRTSSSGELFFGEGSRLTVL.

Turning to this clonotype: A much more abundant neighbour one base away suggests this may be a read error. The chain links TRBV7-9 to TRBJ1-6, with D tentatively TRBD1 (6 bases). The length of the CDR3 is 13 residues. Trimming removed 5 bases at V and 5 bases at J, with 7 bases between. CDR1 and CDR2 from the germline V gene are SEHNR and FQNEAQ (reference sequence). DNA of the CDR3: TGTGCCAGCAGCCGGACAGATAATTCACCCCTCCACTTT. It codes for CASSRTDNSPLHF.

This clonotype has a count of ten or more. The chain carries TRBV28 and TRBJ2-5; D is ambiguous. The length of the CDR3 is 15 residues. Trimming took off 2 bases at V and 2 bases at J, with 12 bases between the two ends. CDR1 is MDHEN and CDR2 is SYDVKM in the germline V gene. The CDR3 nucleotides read TGTGCCAGCAGTTTACCCTCCGGCCCACAAGAGACCCAGTACTTC. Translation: CASSLPSGPQETQYF.

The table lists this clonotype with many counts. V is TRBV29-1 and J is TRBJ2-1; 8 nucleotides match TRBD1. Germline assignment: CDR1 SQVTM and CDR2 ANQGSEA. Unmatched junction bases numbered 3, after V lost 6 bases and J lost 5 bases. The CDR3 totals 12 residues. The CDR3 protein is CSVVTGDNEQFF. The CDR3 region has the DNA TGCAGCGTCGTGACAGGGGACAATGAGCAGTTCTTC.

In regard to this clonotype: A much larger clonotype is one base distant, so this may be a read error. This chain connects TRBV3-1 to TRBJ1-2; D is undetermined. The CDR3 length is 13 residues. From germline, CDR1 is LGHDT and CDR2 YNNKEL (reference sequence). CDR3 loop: CTSSQSEGGGYTF. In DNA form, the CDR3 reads TGTACCAGCAGCCAGTCTGAGGGCGGTGGCTACACCTTC.

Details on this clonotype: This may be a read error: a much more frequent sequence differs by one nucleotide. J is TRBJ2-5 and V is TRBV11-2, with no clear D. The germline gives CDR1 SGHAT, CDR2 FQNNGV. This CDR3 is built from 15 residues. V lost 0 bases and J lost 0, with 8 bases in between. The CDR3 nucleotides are TGTGCCAGCAGCTTAGACACGCTTAACCAAGAGACCCAGTACTTC. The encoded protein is CASSLDTLNQETQYF.

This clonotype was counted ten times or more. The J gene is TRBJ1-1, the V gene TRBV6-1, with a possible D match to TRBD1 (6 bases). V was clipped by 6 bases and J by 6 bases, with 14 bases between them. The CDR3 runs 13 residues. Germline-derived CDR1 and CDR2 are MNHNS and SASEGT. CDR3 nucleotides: TGTGCCAGCAGACACAGGACAGCCCCTGAAGCTTTCTTT. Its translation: CASRHRTAPEAFF.

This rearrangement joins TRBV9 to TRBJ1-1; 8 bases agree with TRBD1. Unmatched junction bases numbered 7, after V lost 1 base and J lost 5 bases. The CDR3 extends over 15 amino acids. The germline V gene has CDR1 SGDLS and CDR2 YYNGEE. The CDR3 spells CASSVSGQGQTEAFF. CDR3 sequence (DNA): TGTGCCAGCAGCGTATCCGGACAGGGACAAACTGAAGCTTTCTTT.

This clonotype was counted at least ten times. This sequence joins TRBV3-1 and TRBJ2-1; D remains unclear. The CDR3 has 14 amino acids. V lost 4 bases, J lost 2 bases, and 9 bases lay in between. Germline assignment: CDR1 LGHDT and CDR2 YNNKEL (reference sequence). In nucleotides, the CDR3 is TGTGCCAGCAGCCGAAACGGGCCCTACAATGAGCAGTTCTTC. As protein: CASSRNGPYNEQFF.

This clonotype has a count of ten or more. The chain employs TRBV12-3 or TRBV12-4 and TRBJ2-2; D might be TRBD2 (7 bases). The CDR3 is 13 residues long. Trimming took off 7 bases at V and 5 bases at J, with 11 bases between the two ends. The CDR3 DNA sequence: TGTGCCAGCACAGGGGAGGGGACCGGGGAGCTGTTTTTT. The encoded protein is CASTGEGTGELFF.

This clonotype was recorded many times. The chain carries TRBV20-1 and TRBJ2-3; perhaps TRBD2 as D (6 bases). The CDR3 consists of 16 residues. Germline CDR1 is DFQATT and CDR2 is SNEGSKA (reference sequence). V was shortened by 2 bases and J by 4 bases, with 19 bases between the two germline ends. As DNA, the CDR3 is TGCAGTGCTAGATTCTGGGACTCCCCACGGGCAGATACGCAGTATTTT. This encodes CSARFWDSPRADTQYF.

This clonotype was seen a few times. CDR3 residues: CASSPWDGSSGANVLTF. CDR3 bases: TGTGCCAGCAGCCCATGGGACGGAAGCTCTGGGGCCAACGTCCTGACTTTC. This chain joins TRBV7-9 and TRBJ2-6, with D possibly being TRBD1 or TRBD2 (5 bases each). The V gene's germline CDR1 is SEHNR and CDR2 FQNEAQ (reference sequence). The V end was cut by 5 bases, the J end by 0 bases, with 14 bases between. This CDR3 is built from 17 residues.

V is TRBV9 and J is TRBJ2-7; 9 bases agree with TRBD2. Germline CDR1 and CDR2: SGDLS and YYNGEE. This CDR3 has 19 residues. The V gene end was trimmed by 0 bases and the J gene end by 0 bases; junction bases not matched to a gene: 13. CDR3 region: CASSVEIRGLAGLSYEQYF. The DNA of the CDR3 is TGTGCCAGCAGCGTAGAGATAAGGGGGCTAGCGGGACTCTCCTACGAGCAGTACTTC.

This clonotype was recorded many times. The CDR3 sequence: CASSSGGLFYEQYF. The DNA for the CDR3 is TGTGCCAGCTCTTCCGGGGGCCTTTTCTACGAGCAGTACTTC. The V call is TRBV18, the J call TRBJ2-7; D could derive from TRBD1 or TRBD2 (6 bases each). Germline-derived CDR1 and CDR2 are KGHSH and LQKENI. Trimming took 6 bases from V and 3 from J, leaving 15 bases between them. The CDR3 has 14 residues.

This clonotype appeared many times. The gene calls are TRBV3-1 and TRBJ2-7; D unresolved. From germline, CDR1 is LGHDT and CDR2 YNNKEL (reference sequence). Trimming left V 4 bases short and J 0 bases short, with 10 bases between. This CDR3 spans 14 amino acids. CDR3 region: CASSLGPLSYEQYF. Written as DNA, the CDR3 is TGTGCCAGCAGCCTGGGCCCCCTCTCCTACGAGCAGTACTTC.

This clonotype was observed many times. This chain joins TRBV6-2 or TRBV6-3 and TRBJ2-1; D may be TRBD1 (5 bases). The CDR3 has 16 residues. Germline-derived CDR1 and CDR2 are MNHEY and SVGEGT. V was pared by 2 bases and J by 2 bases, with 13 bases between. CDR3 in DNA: TGTGCCAGCAGTTACGGCCATAGGGGTCCCTACAATGAGCAGTTCTTC. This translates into CASSYGHRGPYNEQFF.

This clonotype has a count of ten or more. DNA for the CDR3: TGTGCCAGTCTAGGACTAGCGGATTTCACAGATACGCAGTATTTT. Its translation is CASLGLADFTDTQYF. The chain joins TRBV11-2 to TRBJ2-3; 10 bases are a match to TRBD2. CDR1 and CDR2 from the germline V gene are SGHAT and FQNNGV. This CDR3 is 15 amino acids long. Unmatched junction bases numbered 8, after V lost 9 bases and J lost 2 bases.

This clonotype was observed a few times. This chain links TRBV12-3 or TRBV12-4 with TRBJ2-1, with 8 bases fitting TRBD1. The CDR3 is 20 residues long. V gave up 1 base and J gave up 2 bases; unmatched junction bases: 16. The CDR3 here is CASSLGQGAIGATTYNEQFF. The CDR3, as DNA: TGTGCCAGCAGTTTAGGCCAGGGGGCGATCGGGGCGACCACCTACAATGAGCAGTTCTTC.

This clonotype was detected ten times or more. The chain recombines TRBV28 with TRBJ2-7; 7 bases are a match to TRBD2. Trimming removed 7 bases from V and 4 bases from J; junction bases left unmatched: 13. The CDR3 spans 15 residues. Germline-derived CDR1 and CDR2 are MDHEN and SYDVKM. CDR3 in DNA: TGTGCCAGCACCAGGTTTGGCGGGAGCGGGTACGAGCAGTACTTC. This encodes CASTRFGGSGYEQYF.

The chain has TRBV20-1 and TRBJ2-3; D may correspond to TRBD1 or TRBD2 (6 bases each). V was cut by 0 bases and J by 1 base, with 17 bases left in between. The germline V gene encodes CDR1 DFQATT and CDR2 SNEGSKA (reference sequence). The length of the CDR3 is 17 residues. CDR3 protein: CSARDLGGPGGTDTQYF. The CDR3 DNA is TGCAGTGCTAGAGATCTTGGGGGGCCAGGAGGCACAGATACGCAGTATTTT.